These T cell receptor beta chains were read from a single sample in a study of blood T cell repertoires in COVID-19. The protocol was immunoSEQ multiplex PCR, while the TCRdb copy is restricted to in-frame clones and leaves out a portion. The table records about 220,000 clones, over 65% of them present only once. Sequences were obtained from PBMCs or T cells enriched from blood (not recorded which). Receptors were obtained from a woman in her sixties or seventies who had recovered from COVID-19. CDR3s include the opening cysteine and the closing phenylalanine or tryptophan. The order of the fields is V gene, clone size, D gene, CDR3 length, J gene, CDR3 DNA, CDR3 protein. A D gene is named only where the DNA matches it firmly. Clone size, where shown, is once, few, many, or a class for clones that have expanded.

TRBV3-1/TRBV3-2	NA	NA	13	TRBJ1-2	TGTGCCAGCAGCCAGTCCCCACAGGGTGGCTACACCTTC	CASSQSPQGGYTF
TRBV13	NA	NA	16	TRBJ2-3	TGTGCCAGCAGCCCTAGATATAAGCGGGGCACAGATACGCAGTATTTT	CASSPRYKRGTDTQYF
TRBV7-9	NA	NA	15	TRBJ2-2	TGTGCCAGCAGCTTAGAGAGTGGTATATCCGGGGAGCTGTTTTTT	CASSLESGISGELFF
TRBV5-6	few	TRBD1	14	TRBJ1-2	TGTGCCAGCAGCTCCGGGACAGGGGACTATGGCTACACCTTC	CASSSGTGDYGYTF
TRBV4-1	NA	NA	15	TRBJ1-4	TGCGCCAGCAGCCAAGATGGGAGGGAAAATGAAAAACTGTTTTTT	CASSQDGRENEKLFF
TRBV19	NA	TRBD1	13	TRBJ1-6	TGTGCCAGTAGTAGACAGGGGAATTCACCCCTCCACTTT	CASSRQGNSPLHF
TRBV5-1	NA	TRBD1	17	TRBJ2-6	TGCGCCAGCAGCAGACCGGGACAGGGCTCTGGGGCCAACGTCCTGACTTTC	CASSRPGQGSGANVLTF
TRBV19	few	TRBD1	13	TRBJ2-7	TGTGCCAGTAGTGACAGGGGCAGGGACGAGCAGTACTTC	CASSDRGRDEQYF
TRBV2	NA	NA	13	TRBJ2-3	TGTGCCAGCAGACTCGAAAACACAGATACGCAGTATTTT	CASRLENTDTQYF
TRBV3-1/TRBV3-2	NA	TRBD2	15	TRBJ2-3	TGTGCCAGCAGCCAAGGAGCGGGAGTCACAGATACGCAGTATTTT	CASSQGAGVTDTQYF
TRBV19	NA	NA	14	TRBJ1-4	TGTGCCAGTAGTATTGGTCAGGGAAAAGAAAAACTGTTTTTT	CASSIGQGKEKLFF
TRBV6-5	NA	NA	15	TRBJ1-4	TGTGCCAGCAGGGGACAACCGGCAACTAATGAAAAACTGTTTTTT	CASRGQPATNEKLFF
TRBV6-5	NA	NA	14	TRBJ1-3	TGTGCCAGCAGTTTACAGATCTCTGGAAACACCATATATTTT	CASSLQISGNTIYF
TRBV7-8	few	NA	15	TRBJ1-2	TGTGCCAGCAGCTTAGGCGGCAGGGATAACTATGGCTACACCTTC	CASSLGGRDNYGYTF
TRBV7-2	NA	NA	17	TRBJ2-6	TGTGCCAGCAGCCCGCACCGGACGGGAACCGGGGCCAACGTCCTGACTTTC	CASSPHRTGTGANVLTF